The table lists the clone carrying this TCR beta chain with a count of one. This record belongs to a study of control samples from healthy donors and cancer patients. The CDR3 runs 16 residues. V shed 11 bases, J shed 2 bases, and the junction held 16 bases outside the gene matches. Germline CDR1 is SGHDN and CDR2 is FVKESK. The repertoire was sequenced with immunoSEQ multiplex PCR; TCRdb's copy has only in-frame clones and lacks some. Of under 60,000 clones in the sample, around 95% are singletons; the top ten hold around 4.2%. The TCR originated in a man aged 30-40 years in good health. This chain uses TRBV14 with TRBJ2-7; 9 positions agree with TRBD2. Sequenced: blood. The CDR3 DNA follows: TGTGCCCCCAAGGTGGCTAGCGGGGCCACTCCCTACGAGCAGTACTTC. Translating it yields CAPKVASGATPYEQYF.